The TCR beta chain under discussion was sequenced for a study of blood T cell repertoires in COVID-19. Overall study: The samples span acute and convalescent COVID-19 from the United States, Italy and Spain. PBMCs, B-cell-depleted T cells, or T cells were the source of the cDNA or gDNA that made up the material.

Per the original methods: Cell counts per sample came from amplifying reference gene primers. Some clones are missing from TCRdb's copy, which holds only in-frame ones; the method was immunoSEQ multiplex PCR. Clonal size and the V and J genes are those of that table, whereas D and trimming came from the DNA. This sample carries 350,000 or so clones, about 92% of them seen once, and the ten largest clones take just under 4%. This clone was detected once. Losses at the gene ends were 4 bases for V and 8 bases for J; bases not matched to a gene: 10. The CDR3 is 16 residues long. Germline V gene sequence: CDR1 LGHNA, CDR2 YNFKEQ. Enrolled during active infection, Seattle patients were then followed longitudinally.

This clonotype was sampled from a woman aged 55-75 years with COVID-19, enrolled during active disease. The V call is TRBV4-2, the J call TRBJ1-6; 8 bases agree with TRBD1. The sequencing input was peripheral blood. CDR3 bases: TGTGCCAGCAGCCCGGACCGACAGGGGAATTATTCACCCCTCCACTTT. It specifies CASSPDRQGNYSPLHF.